These 11 T cell receptor beta chains were sequenced from one sample in a study of response to subunit inactivated influenza vaccine. TCRdb re-called the RT-PCR reads with MiXCR, one entry per CDR3 protein. In the table there are more than 550,000 distinct CDR3 sequences, roughly 10% of which are singletons. Sequenced here: PBMCs from blood, sampled on the day of vaccination. The receptors were gathered from a man aged 45 to 65 who received an inactivated influenza vaccine.

J is TRBJ2-1 and V is TRBV4-2; 7 nucleotides match TRBD2. In germline, CDR1 is LGHNA, CDR2 YNFKEQ. The CDR3 runs 18 residues. With 0 bases clipped from V and 0 bases from J, the junction kept 8 bases outside the gene matches. The CDR3 nucleotides read TGTGCCAGCAGCCAAGATAGACTAGCTGCCAACTCCTACAATGAGCAGTTCTTC. Translating gives CASSQDRLAANSYNEQFF.

This rearrangement joins TRBV20-1 to TRBJ2-7; D is unclear. Trimming took off 3 bases at V and 0 bases at J, with 12 bases between the two ends. Germline V gives CDR1 DFQATT, CDR2 SNEGSKA (reference sequence). This CDR3 region has 14 residues. The CDR3 DNA is TGCAGTGCTAGGTTGGACGGGCGCTCCTACGAGCAGTACTTC. It specifies CSARLDGRSYEQYF.

There are many counts of this clonotype. DNA of the CDR3: TGTGCCAGCAGTTACTCAGGGGGAGTTCAGACCCAGTACTTC. It is translated as CASSYSGGVQTQYF. The chain links TRBV6-2 or TRBV6-3 to TRBJ2-5; D perhaps matches TRBD1 (6 bases). From germline, CDR1 is MNHEY and CDR2 SVGEGT. With 0 bases removed from V and 6 bases from J, the gap between germline ends came to 11 bases. The CDR3 spans 14 residues.

A few counts support this clonotype. The chain is built from TRBV6-2 or TRBV6-3 and TRBJ2-3; the match to TRBD2 covers 15 bases. CDR1 MNHEY and CDR2 SVGEGT come from the germline V gene. Germline trimming cut 10 bases from V and 8 bases from J; bases unmatched to any gene: 22. The CDR3 totals 19 residues. The CDR3 nucleotides are TGTGCCACTACTCAAAACAGGACTAGCGGGGGGGCCACCGCAAGTACGCAGTATTTT. This encodes CATTQNRTSGGATASTQYF.

This clonotype was recorded at least ten times. V and J are TRBV11-2 and TRBJ2-6; possibly TRBD1 for D (6 bases). The germline gives CDR1 SGHAT, CDR2 FQNNGV. The CDR3 extends over 18 amino acids. Trimming took off 5 bases at V and 0 bases at J, with 17 bases between the two ends. Here the CDR3 DNA reads TGTGCCAGCAGCCCCCGAGAAGGACAGAGCTCTGGGGCCAACGTCCTGACTTTC. It yields the protein CASSPREGQSSGANVLTF. Supplemented by reference TRBV11-2 and TRBJ2-6, the full variable domain reads EAGVAQSPRYKIIEKRQSVAFWCNPISGHATLYWYQQILGQGPKLLIQFQNNGVVDDSQLPKDRFSAERLKGVDSTLKIQPAKLEDSAVYLCASSPREGQSSGANVLTFGAGSRLTVL.

V gene TRBV2 combines with J gene TRBJ2-4; D may be TRBD2 (5 bases). Per germline, CDR1 SNHLY and CDR2 FYNNEI. V was shortened by 6 bases and J by 0 bases, with 18 bases between the two germline ends. The CDR3 has 17 amino acids. The chain's CDR3 is CASSDHRGRVAKNIQYF. In DNA, the CDR3 is TGTGCCAGCAGCGATCACCGGGGAAGGGTAGCCAAAAACATTCAGTACTTC. Supplemented by reference TRBV2 and TRBJ2-4, the full variable domain reads EPEVTQTPSHQVTQMGQEVILRCVPISNHLYFYWYRQILGQKVEFLVSFYNNEISEKSEIFDDQFSVERPDGSNFTLKIRSTKLEDSAMYFCASSDHRGRVAKNIQYFGAGTRLSVL.

The sample holds many counts of this clonotype. The J gene is TRBJ2-2, the V gene TRBV27; 12 bases match TRBD2. V shed 10 bases and J 5 bases; nucleotides not matched to a gene: 8. The CDR3 is made up of 15 amino acids. Germline V gene sequence: CDR1 MNHEY, CDR2 SMNVEV (reference sequence). CDR3 in DNA: TGTGCCACTTCACTAGCGGGGGGTATGACCGGGGAGCTGTTTTTT. Translating gives CATSLAGGMTGELFF.

The V call is TRBV5-5, the J call TRBJ2-5, with a weak D call TRBD2 (5 bases). Trimming cost V 4 bases and J 0 bases, with 10 bases left between them. Germline-derived CDR1 and CDR2 are SGHKS and YYEKEE (reference sequence). CDR3 size: 14 residues. Here the CDR3 reads CASSRRADQETQYF. The CDR3, as DNA: TGTGCCAGCAGCCGGCGGGCAGACCAAGAGACCCAGTACTTC.

This clonotype was detected a few times. V usage is TRBV5-8 and J usage is TRBJ2-4; D is possibly TRBD1 or TRBD2 (5 bases each). The germline gives CDR1 SGHTS, CDR2 YDEGEE. The CDR3 covers 14 residues. Trimming left V 4 bases short and J 8 bases short, with 16 bases between. The DNA of the CDR3 is TGTGCCAGCAGCCTGGGGGTGGGGAGTCACATTCAGTACTTC. As protein: CASSLGVGSHIQYF.

This clonotype was found a few times. This rearrangement joins TRBV9 to TRBJ1-3; no clear D gene. The CDR3 runs 13 residues. Trimming shortened V by 4 bases and J by 7 bases, and 12 bases separated the two germline ends. Germline V lookup: CDR1 SGDLS, CDR2 YYNGEE. The CDR3 reads CASSSSYGNTIYF. CDR3 DNA sequence: TGTGCCAGCAGCTCGTCGTATGGGAACACCATATATTTT.

This clonotype was counted ten times or more. The gene calls are TRBV29-1 and TRBJ2-5; 7 bases are a match to TRBD1. J was trimmed by 5 bases and V by 4 bases; bases with no gene match: 10. Per the germline V gene, CDR1 is SQVTM and CDR2 is ANQGSEA. The CDR3 has 14 residues. The CDR3 sequence: CSVGQGVGKETQYF. Here the CDR3 DNA reads TGCAGCGTTGGACAGGGAGTAGGCAAGGAGACCCAGTACTTC. The full variable domain, completed using reference TRBV29-1 and TRBJ2-5, is SAVISQKPSRDICQRGTSLTIQCQVDSQVTMMFWYRQQPGQSLTLIATANQGSEATYESGFVIDKFPISRPNLTFSTLTVSNMSPEDSSIYLCSVGQGVGKETQYFGPGTRLLVL.